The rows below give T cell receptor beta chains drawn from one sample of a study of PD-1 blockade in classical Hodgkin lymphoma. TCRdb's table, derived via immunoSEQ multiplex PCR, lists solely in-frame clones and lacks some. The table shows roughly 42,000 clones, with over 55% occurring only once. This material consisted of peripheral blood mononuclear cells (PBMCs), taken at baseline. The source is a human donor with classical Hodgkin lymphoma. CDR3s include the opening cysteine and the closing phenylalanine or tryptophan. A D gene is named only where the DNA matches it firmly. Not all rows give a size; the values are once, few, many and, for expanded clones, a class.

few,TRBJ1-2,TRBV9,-,CASSVAAQGGPYGYTF,TGTGCCAGCAGCGTAGCGGCACAGGGAGGGCCCTATGGCTACACCTTC
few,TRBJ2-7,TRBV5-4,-,CASSLRQGAGEQYF,TGTGCCAGCAGCTTGAGGCAGGGTGCCGGTGAGCAGTACTTC
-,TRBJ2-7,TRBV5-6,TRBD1,CASSLGQGVGREQYF,TGTGCCAGCAGCTTGGGACAGGGGGTAGGTCGCGAGCAGTACTTC
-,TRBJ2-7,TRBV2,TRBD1,CASSWTGGDEQYF,TGTGCCAGCAGCTGGACAGGGGGAGACGAGCAGTACTTC
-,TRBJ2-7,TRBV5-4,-,CASSLGSSYEQYF,TGTGCCAGCAGCTTGGGGAGCTCCTACGAGCAGTACTTC
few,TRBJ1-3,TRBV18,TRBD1,CASSRGQGHSGNTIYF,TGTGCCAGCTCACGAGGACAGGGGCACTCTGGAAACACCATATATTTT
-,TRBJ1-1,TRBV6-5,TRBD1,CASSYGPGGGQWAFF,TGTGCCAGCAGTTACGGCCCAGGGGGGGGGCAGTGGGCTTTCTTT
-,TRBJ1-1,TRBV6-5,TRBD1,CASSLPGQGQSEAFF,TGTGCCAGCAGTTTACCGGGACAGGGGCAATCTGAAGCTTTCTTT
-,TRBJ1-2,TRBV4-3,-,CASSQDLPPGSYGYTF,TGCGCCAGCAGCCAAGATCTGCCGCCGGGCAGCTATGGCTACACCTTC
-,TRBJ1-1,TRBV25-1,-,CASSAGRNTEAFF,TGTGCCAGCAGTGCGGGACGGAACACTGAAGCTTTCTTT
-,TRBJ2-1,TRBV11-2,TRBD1,CASSPRTGTPSYNEQFF,TGTGCCAGCAGCCCCCGGACAGGGACTCCCTCCTACAATGAGCAGTTCTTC
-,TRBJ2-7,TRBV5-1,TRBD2,CASSYLAGGNEQYF,TGCGCCAGCAGCTACCTAGCGGGGGGCAACGAGCAGTACTTC
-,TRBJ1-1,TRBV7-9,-,CASSLRSTEAFF,TGTGCCAGCAGCTTAAGGTCTACTGAAGCTTTCTTT
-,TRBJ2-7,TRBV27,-,CASSQDEWSYEQYF,TGTGCCAGCAGCCAGGACGAGTGGTCCTACGAGCAGTACTTC
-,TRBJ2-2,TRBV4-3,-,CASSQLLGELPGELFF,TGCGCCAGCAGCCAACTTCTCGGCGAGCTTCCCGGGGAGCTGTTTTTT
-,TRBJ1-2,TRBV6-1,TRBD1,CASSEALGLGQGDGYTF,TGTGCCAGCAGTGAAGCGTTAGGGCTGGGACAGGGCGATGGCTACACCTTC
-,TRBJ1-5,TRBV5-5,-,CASGRDTSNQPQHF,TGTGCCAGCGGCCGGGACACCAGCAATCAGCCCCAGCATTTT
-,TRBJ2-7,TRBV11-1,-,CASSLWYRDVMGYEQYF,TGTGCCAGCAGCTTATGGTATCGGGACGTGATGGGCTACGAGCAGTACTTC
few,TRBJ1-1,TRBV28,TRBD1,CASSLTGGNTEAFF,TGTGCCAGCAGTTTGACAGGGGGGAACACTGAAGCTTTCTTT
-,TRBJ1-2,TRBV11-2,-,CASSLANGQRIANYGYTF,TGTGCCAGCAGCTTAGCGAACGGGCAGAGAATAGCTAACTATGGCTACACCTTC
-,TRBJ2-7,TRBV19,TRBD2,CASSVGLRYEQYF,TGTGCCAGTAGTGTGGGACTACGCTACGAGCAGTACTTC
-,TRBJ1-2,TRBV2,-,CASSDRGAGPNGYTF,TGTGCCAGCAGCGATAGGGGAGCAGGGCCTAATGGCTACACCTTC
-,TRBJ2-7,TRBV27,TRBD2,CASRGLDHSYEQYF,TGTGCCAGCAGAGGACTAGACCACTCCTACGAGCAGTACTTC
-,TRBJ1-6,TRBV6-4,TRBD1,CASSEQGGGSPLHF,TGTGCCAGCAGTGAGCAGGGGGGGGGTTCACCCCTCCACTTT
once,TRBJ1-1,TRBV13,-,CASRAGNTEAFF,TGTGCCAGCCGGGCTGGAAACACTGAAGCTTTCTTT
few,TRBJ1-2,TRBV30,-,CASESRGGYTF,TGTGCCTCCGAGTCCCGAGGGGGCTACACCTTC
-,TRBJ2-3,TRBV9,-,CASSVDEGGAADTQYF,TGTGCCAGCAGCGTAGATGAGGGAGGAGCTGCGGATACGCAGTATTTT
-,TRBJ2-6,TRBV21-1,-,CASSLAGEPGANVLTF,TGTGCCAGCAGCCTGGCAGGGGAGCCCGGGGCCAACGTCCTGACTTTC
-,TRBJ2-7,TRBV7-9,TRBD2,CASSLTLAGAYEQYF,TGTGCCAGCAGCTTAACACTAGCGGGAGCCTACGAGCAGTACTTC
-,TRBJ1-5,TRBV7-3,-,CASSLDASNQPQHF,TGTGCCAGCAGCTTAGATGCTAGCAATCAGCCCCAGCATTTT
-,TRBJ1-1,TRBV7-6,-,CASSPGPGQRGSRSTEAFF,TGTGCCAGCAGCCCCGGCCCCGGACAGCGAGGGTCGAGGAGCACTGAAGCTTTCTTT
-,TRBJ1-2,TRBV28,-,CASPGAAGYTF,TGTGCCAGCCCGGGGGCCGCTGGCTACACCTTC
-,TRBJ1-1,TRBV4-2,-,CASSQEKWGNTEAFF,TGTGCCAGCAGCCAGGAGAAATGGGGGAACACTGAAGCTTTCTTT